These T cell receptor beta chains were read from a single sample in a study of control samples from healthy donors and cancer patients. TCRdb's table, derived via immunoSEQ multiplex PCR, lists solely in-frame clones and lacks some. The sample includes some 39,000 clones, around 88% of them seen just once. Sequenced: PBMCs. The source of these receptors is a woman in her sixties with lung cancer. Both conserved end residues are part of each CDR3. The D gene is left open where the match is weak. Only part of the rows carry a size: once, few, many, or a class if the clone is expanded.

clone size: NA
D gene: NA
V gene: TRBV7-9
J gene: TRBJ1-3
CDR3 protein: CASSLAGNTIYF
CDR3 DNA: TGTGCCAGCAGCTTAGCCGGAAACACCATATATTTT

clone size: NA
D gene: NA
V gene: TRBV4-1
J gene: TRBJ2-7
CDR3 protein: CASSQDGLRSYEQYF
CDR3 DNA: TGCGCCAGCAGCCAAGATGGGCTCAGGTCCTACGAGCAGTACTTC

clone size: NA
D gene: NA
V gene: TRBV27
J gene: TRBJ2-7
CDR3 protein: CASSSLRAPHLYEQYF
CDR3 DNA: TGTGCCAGCAGTTCCCTCCGGGCACCACACTTATACGAGCAGTACTTC

clone size: NA
D gene: NA
V gene: TRBV28
J gene: TRBJ1-6
CDR3 protein: CASSLQGRGNSPLHF
CDR3 DNA: TGTGCCAGCAGTTTACAGGGGAGAGGTAATTCACCCCTCCACTTT

clone size: NA
D gene: NA
V gene: TRBV7-8
J gene: TRBJ2-1
CDR3 protein: CASSFRASGLNEQFF
CDR3 DNA: TGTGCCAGCAGCTTTCGAGCGAGTGGGCTCAATGAGCAGTTCTTC

clone size: few
D gene: NA
V gene: TRBV5-4
J gene: TRBJ1-2
CDR3 protein: CASSLDSNYGYTF
CDR3 DNA: TGTGCCAGCAGCTTGGACAGTAACTATGGCTACACCTTC

clone size: once
D gene: NA
V gene: TRBV19
J gene: TRBJ1-1
CDR3 protein: CASIKAAAGPRTEAFF
CDR3 DNA: TGTGCCAGTATTAAGGCCGCCGCGGGACCCCGGACTGAAGCTTTCTTT

clone size: NA
D gene: TRBD2
V gene: TRBV7-2
J gene: TRBJ2-3
CDR3 protein: CASSLARTSLDTQYF
CDR3 DNA: TGTGCCAGCAGCTTAGCGAGGACTAGCTTAGATACGCAGTATTTT

clone size: few
D gene: NA
V gene: TRBV3-1/TRBV3-2
J gene: TRBJ2-7
CDR3 protein: CASSHGGYEQYF
CDR3 DNA: TGTGCCAGCAGCCACGGAGGCTACGAGCAGTACTTC

clone size: NA
D gene: NA
V gene: TRBV7-2
J gene: TRBJ1-5
CDR3 protein: CASIESLGRPQHF
CDR3 DNA: TGTGCCAGCATAGAGTCACTTGGTCGGCCCCAGCATTTT

clone size: NA
D gene: TRBD2
V gene: TRBV24-1
J gene: TRBJ2-2
CDR3 protein: CATSDPSGITGELFF
CDR3 DNA: TGTGCCACCAGTGATCCTAGCGGGATAACCGGGGAGCTGTTTTTT

clone size: few
D gene: NA
V gene: TRBV19
J gene: TRBJ2-1
CDR3 protein: CASSIGDYIYNEQFF
CDR3 DNA: TGTGCCAGTAGTATCGGTGACTACATATACAATGAGCAGTTCTTC

clone size: NA
D gene: NA
V gene: TRBV27
J gene: TRBJ1-6
CDR3 protein: CASSRAYSPLHF
CDR3 DNA: TGTGCCAGCAGCAGGGCCTATTCACCCCTCCACTTT

clone size: NA
D gene: NA
V gene: TRBV18
J gene: TRBJ2-7
CDR3 protein: CASSPLVSTGTHEQYF
CDR3 DNA: TGTGCCAGCTCACCATTAGTTTCGACCGGGACCCACGAGCAGTACTTC

clone size: NA
D gene: TRBD2
V gene: TRBV7-3
J gene: TRBJ2-1
CDR3 protein: CASSFAGGGYNEQFF
CDR3 DNA: TGTGCCAGCAGCTTTGCGGGAGGGGGTTACAATGAGCAGTTCTTC

clone size: NA
D gene: NA
V gene: TRBV7-8
J gene: TRBJ1-1
CDR3 protein: CASSRDTNTEAFF
CDR3 DNA: TGTGCCAGCAGCCGAGACACGAACACTGAAGCTTTCTTT

clone size: NA
D gene: NA
V gene: TRBV2
J gene: TRBJ1-3
CDR3 protein: CASTYAGFSGNTIYF
CDR3 DNA: TGTGCCAGCACTTACGCCGGCTTCTCTGGAAACACCATATATTTT

clone size: NA
D gene: TRBD1
V gene: TRBV6-5
J gene: TRBJ1-6
CDR3 protein: CASSYEWTGSNSPLHF
CDR3 DNA: TGTGCCAGCAGTTACGAATGGACAGGGAGTAACTCACCCCTCCACTTT

clone size: NA
D gene: TRBD2
V gene: TRBV29-1
J gene: TRBJ2-5
CDR3 protein: CSTQAGGPQETQYF
CDR3 DNA: TGCAGCACTCAGGCGGGGGGGCCGCAAGAGACCCAGTACTTC

clone size: NA
D gene: NA
V gene: TRBV5-5
J gene: TRBJ2-2
CDR3 protein: CASSRDLGKRFTGELFF
CDR3 DNA: TGTGCCAGCAGCAGGGACCTCGGGAAACGGTTCACCGGGGAGCTGTTTTTT

clone size: NA
D gene: NA
V gene: TRBV30
J gene: TRBJ1-2
CDR3 protein: CAWSVEANYGYTF
CDR3 DNA: TGTGCCTGGAGTGTTGAGGCCAACTATGGCTACACCTTC

clone size: NA
D gene: NA
V gene: TRBV5-6
J gene: TRBJ2-7
CDR3 protein: CASSLAGDINEQYF
CDR3 DNA: TGTGCCAGCAGCTTGGCCGGGGACATCAACGAGCAGTACTTC

clone size: NA
D gene: NA
V gene: TRBV4-1
J gene: TRBJ1-5
CDR3 protein: CASSQDMGSNQPQHF
CDR3 DNA: TGCGCCAGCAGCCAAGATATGGGGAGCAATCAGCCCCAGCATTTT

clone size: few
D gene: NA
V gene: TRBV6-5
J gene: TRBJ1-1
CDR3 protein: CATVRRKSMNTEAFF
CDR3 DNA: TGTGCCACCGTCAGGAGGAAGAGTATGAACACTGAAGCTTTCTTT

clone size: NA
D gene: NA
V gene: TRBV5-1
J gene: TRBJ2-1
CDR3 protein: CASSLSVREQFF
CDR3 DNA: TGCGCCAGCAGCTTATCCGTACGGGAGCAGTTCTTC

clone size: few
D gene: NA
V gene: TRBV11-1
J gene: TRBJ2-7
CDR3 protein: CASSLESYEQYF
CDR3 DNA: TGTGCCAGCAGCTTAGAATCCTACGAGCAGTACTTC

clone size: NA
D gene: NA
V gene: TRBV30
J gene: TRBJ1-5
CDR3 protein: CAWSGGGVGQPQHF
CDR3 DNA: TGTGCCTGGAGTGGTGGGGGCGTCGGTCAGCCCCAGCATTTT

clone size: NA
D gene: NA
V gene: TRBV2
J gene: TRBJ2-7
CDR3 protein: CASKAYYEQYF
CDR3 DNA: TGTGCCAGCAAAGCGTACTACGAGCAGTACTTC

clone size: NA
D gene: NA
V gene: TRBV7-9
J gene: TRBJ1-2
CDR3 protein: CASSLAPSNYGYTF
CDR3 DNA: TGTGCCAGCAGCTTAGCGCCTTCTAACTATGGCTACACCTTC

clone size: NA
D gene: NA
V gene: TRBV7-3
J gene: TRBJ1-1
CDR3 protein: CASSLGVGTEAFF
CDR3 DNA: TGTGCCAGCAGCTTAGGGGTGGGCACTGAAGCTTTCTTT

clone size: NA
D gene: TRBD1
V gene: TRBV5-1
J gene: TRBJ2-1
CDR3 protein: CASSLLTGVSGNEQFF
CDR3 DNA: TGCGCCAGCAGCTTGCTCACAGGGGTTAGTGGCAATGAGCAGTTCTTC

clone size: NA
D gene: TRBD2
V gene: TRBV9
J gene: TRBJ2-7
CDR3 protein: CASSVELAGAYEQYF
CDR3 DNA: TGTGCCAGCAGCGTGGAACTAGCGGGAGCCTACGAGCAGTACTTC

clone size: NA
D gene: NA
V gene: TRBV9
J gene: TRBJ2-5
CDR3 protein: CASSVGLGSTYQETQYF
CDR3 DNA: TGTGCCAGCAGCGTAGGCCTAGGCAGTACGTACCAAGAGACCCAGTACTTC

clone size: NA
D gene: NA
V gene: TRBV9
J gene: TRBJ1-1
CDR3 protein: CASSFNSIGTEAFF
CDR3 DNA: TGTGCCAGCAGCTTTAATTCGATCGGCACTGAAGCTTTCTTT

clone size: once
D gene: TRBD2
V gene: TRBV5-1
J gene: TRBJ2-1
CDR3 protein: CASSLRASGGYNEQFF
CDR3 DNA: TGCGCCAGCAGCTTGAGGGCTAGCGGGGGTTACAATGAGCAGTTCTTC

clone size: once
D gene: NA
V gene: TRBV5-1
J gene: TRBJ1-1
CDR3 protein: CASSRGTENTEAFF
CDR3 DNA: TGCGCCAGCAGCCGCGGGACGGAGAACACTGAAGCTTTCTTT

clone size: NA
D gene: NA
V gene: TRBV24-1
J gene: TRBJ1-5
CDR3 protein: CATRQGYSNQPQHF
CDR3 DNA: TGTGCCACCAGACAGGGATATAGCAATCAGCCCCAGCATTTT

clone size: NA
D gene: NA
V gene: TRBV9
J gene: TRBJ1-1
CDR3 protein: CASSVNIGGGTEAFF
CDR3 DNA: TGTGCCAGCAGCGTAAACATCGGAGGCGGCACTGAAGCTTTCTTT

clone size: NA
D gene: TRBD1
V gene: TRBV19
J gene: TRBJ1-5
CDR3 protein: CASRTDRENQPQHF
CDR3 DNA: TGTGCCAGTAGGACGGACAGGGAAAATCAGCCCCAGCATTTT

clone size: NA
D gene: TRBD1
V gene: TRBV6-6
J gene: TRBJ2-5
CDR3 protein: CASSWGQGMYPSNF
CDR3 DNA: TGTGCCAGCAGTTGGGGACAGGGGATGTACCCGTCCAACTTC

clone size: NA
D gene: NA
V gene: TRBV4-1
J gene: TRBJ2-7
CDR3 protein: CASSQERGTYEQYF
CDR3 DNA: TGCGCCAGCAGCCAAGAAAGGGGAACCTACGAGCAGTACTTC

clone size: NA
D gene: NA
V gene: TRBV3-1/TRBV3-2
J gene: TRBJ1-1
CDR3 protein: CASSPPGRHTEAFF
CDR3 DNA: TGTGCCAGCAGCCCTCCGGGTAGACACACTGAAGCTTTCTTT

clone size: once
D gene: NA
V gene: TRBV3-1/TRBV3-2
J gene: TRBJ1-1
CDR3 protein: CASSLPPGTLGTEAFF
CDR3 DNA: TGTGCCAGCAGCCTCCCGCCCGGGACGTTGGGCACTGAAGCTTTCTTT

clone size: NA
D gene: NA
V gene: TRBV20-1
J gene: TRBJ1-1
CDR3 protein: CSARDPPQAFF
CDR3 DNA: TGCAGTGCTAGAGACCCTCCTCAAGCTTTCTTT

clone size: NA
D gene: NA
V gene: TRBV11-2
J gene: TRBJ1-6
CDR3 protein: CASTLQGSYNSPLHF
CDR3 DNA: TGTGCCAGCACCCTACAGGGTTCCTATAATTCACCCCTCCACTTT

clone size: NA
D gene: NA
V gene: TRBV7-8
J gene: TRBJ1-5
CDR3 protein: CASSPISSGNQPQHF
CDR3 DNA: TGTGCCAGCAGCCCGATTTCGAGTGGCAATCAGCCCCAGCATTTT

clone size: NA
D gene: NA
V gene: TRBV5-1
J gene: TRBJ2-1
CDR3 protein: CASSLAPGSYNEQFF
CDR3 DNA: TGCGCCAGCAGCTTGGCGCCAGGGTCCTACAATGAGCAGTTCTTC

clone size: few
D gene: NA
V gene: TRBV3-1/TRBV3-2
J gene: TRBJ1-4
CDR3 protein: CASSQPGHEKLFF
CDR3 DNA: TGTGCCAGCAGCCAACCGGGACATGAAAAACTGTTTTTT

clone size: NA
D gene: NA
V gene: TRBV6-5
J gene: TRBJ1-6
CDR3 protein: CASSYSGRYNSPLHF
CDR3 DNA: TGTGCCAGCAGTTACTCAGGGAGGTATAATTCACCCCTCCACTTT

clone size: NA
D gene: NA
V gene: TRBV18
J gene: TRBJ1-1
CDR3 protein: CASSPLDMGGNTEAFF
CDR3 DNA: TGTGCCAGCTCACCACTCGACATGGGAGGGAACACTGAAGCTTTCTTT

clone size: NA
D gene: NA
V gene: TRBV6-1
J gene: TRBJ1-3
CDR3 protein: CASSEQFSGNTIYF
CDR3 DNA: TGTGCCAGCAGTGAGCAGTTCTCTGGAAACACCATATATTTT

clone size: few
D gene: NA
V gene: TRBV2
J gene: TRBJ2-1
CDR3 protein: CAIHADYYNEQFF
CDR3 DNA: TGTGCCATTCATGCCGACTACTACAATGAGCAGTTCTTC

clone size: NA
D gene: NA
V gene: TRBV11-1
J gene: TRBJ2-5
CDR3 protein: CASSLDSAETQYF
CDR3 DNA: TGTGCCAGCAGCTTAGATAGCGCGGAGACCCAGTACTTC

clone size: NA
D gene: NA
V gene: TRBV4-1
J gene: TRBJ1-1
CDR3 protein: CASSQGILNTEAFF
CDR3 DNA: TGCGCCAGCAGCCAAGGTATACTGAACACTGAAGCTTTCTTT

clone size: NA
D gene: NA
V gene: TRBV7-8
J gene: TRBJ1-1
CDR3 protein: CASSPPLARPTAFF
CDR3 DNA: TGTGCCAGCAGCCCCCCCTTGGCCCGCCCTACGGCTTTCTTT

clone size: NA
D gene: NA
V gene: TRBV3-1/TRBV3-2
J gene: TRBJ2-5
CDR3 protein: CASSQGQGTVETQYF
CDR3 DNA: TGTGCCAGCAGCCAAGGCCAGGGGACGGTGGAGACCCAGTACTTC

clone size: NA
D gene: NA
V gene: TRBV15
J gene: TRBJ2-7
CDR3 protein: CATSREGSYEQYF
CDR3 DNA: TGTGCCACCAGCAGAGAGGGCTCCTACGAGCAGTACTTC

clone size: NA
D gene: NA
V gene: TRBV19
J gene: TRBJ1-2
CDR3 protein: CASSIERHGYTF
CDR3 DNA: TGTGCCAGTAGTATCGAGCGACATGGCTACACCTTC

clone size: few
D gene: TRBD2
V gene: TRBV7-8
J gene: TRBJ2-2
CDR3 protein: CASSLARGETGELFF
CDR3 DNA: TGTGCCAGCAGCTTAGCGCGGGGGGAGACCGGGGAGCTGTTTTTT

clone size: NA
D gene: TRBD1
V gene: TRBV4-1
J gene: TRBJ2-7
CDR3 protein: CASSQEDRGPYEQYF
CDR3 DNA: TGCGCCAGCAGCCAAGAGGACAGGGGGCCCTACGAGCAGTACTTC